The present entry profiles one TCR beta chain with its context. This sample was included in a study of control samples from healthy donors and cancer patients. V was shortened by 3 bases and J by 10 bases, with 9 bases between the two germline ends. The CDR3 has 11 residues. Data came from immunoSEQ multiplex PCR; TCRdb stores just in-frame clones and leaves some out. The sample yields approximately 170,000 clones, roughly 92% seen once. The material sequenced was blood. The receptor comes from a man under 40 in good health. The chain recombines TRBV12-3 or TRBV12-4 with TRBJ1-1; D is perhaps TRBD1 (6 bases). CDR3 bases: TGTGCCAGCAGTTTTCGGGGGGCAGCTTTCTTT. Amino acid sequence: CASSFRGAAFF.